Listed below are T cell receptor beta chains from one sample, sequenced in a study of blood T cells in healthy people across ages. TCRdb reanalysed the 5' RACE reads using MiXCR and keeps one entry per CDR3 protein. The sample records roughly 1.5 million distinct CDR3 sequences, 42% being singletons. Input material: blood. The source of these receptors is a woman younger than 30 in good health. Both conserved end residues are part of each CDR3. A D gene is named only where the DNA matches it firmly. Where a row states a size, it is once, few, many or the class of an expanded clone; other rows omit it.

CDR3nt: TGTGCCAGCTCAACAGGGAGCGGCTACGAGCAGTACTTC
CDR3aa: CASSTGSGYEQYF
j_gene: TRBJ2-7
v_gene: TRBV18
d_gene: .
len: 13
abundance: .

CDR3nt: TGTGCCAGCAGTTCTAGGGTAGCGGGAGGACACTACGAGCAGTACTTC
CDR3aa: CASSSRVAGGHYEQYF
j_gene: TRBJ2-7
v_gene: TRBV12-3/TRBV12-4
d_gene: TRBD2
len: 16
abundance: .

CDR3nt: TGCGCCAGCAGCCAAGAAGGGCTCAGGGTTGCTGGGGCCAACGTCCTGACTTTC
CDR3aa: CASSQEGLRVAGANVLTF
j_gene: TRBJ2-6
v_gene: TRBV4-3
d_gene: .
len: 18
abundance: .

CDR3nt: TGTGCCAGCAGGGTCCCTGCCCAAGAGACCCAGTACTTC
CDR3aa: CASRVPAQETQYF
j_gene: TRBJ2-5
v_gene: TRBV6-1
d_gene: .
len: 13
abundance: .

CDR3nt: TGTGCCAGCAGTACTCAAGACGGGGCGCCCCAGCATTTT
CDR3aa: CASSTQDGAPQHF
j_gene: TRBJ1-5
v_gene: TRBV12-3/TRBV12-4
d_gene: .
len: 13
abundance: .

CDR3nt: TGTGCCAGCAGTGGTGGACAGGGGAACACCGGGGAGCTGTTTTTT
CDR3aa: CASSGGQGNTGELFF
j_gene: TRBJ2-2
v_gene: TRBV2
d_gene: TRBD1
len: 15
abundance: .

CDR3nt: TGTGCCAGCAGGCAGGCGGGTTGGGGTGAGCAGTTCTTC
CDR3aa: CASRQAGWGEQFF
j_gene: TRBJ2-1
v_gene: TRBV12-3/TRBV12-4
d_gene: .
len: 13
abundance: many

CDR3nt: TGTGCCAGCAGCTTAGATCCCGGGGCCTCCTACAATGAGCAGTTCTTC
CDR3aa: CASSLDPGASYNEQFF
j_gene: TRBJ2-1
v_gene: TRBV11-2
d_gene: .
len: 16
abundance: few

CDR3nt: TGTGCCAGCAGCTTGGGGAGGGAAGAGACCCAGTTCTTC
CDR3aa: CASSLGREETQFF
j_gene: TRBJ2-1
v_gene: TRBV21-1
d_gene: .
len: 13
abundance: few

CDR3nt: TGCAGTGCTAGAGATGGTGGACTAGGAACAGATACGCAGTATTTT
CDR3aa: CSARDGGLGTDTQYF
j_gene: TRBJ2-3
v_gene: TRBV20-1
d_gene: TRBD2
len: 15
abundance: .

CDR3nt: TGTGCCAGCAGTTGGCGGGCAGCTCAAGCTATCTACGAGCAGTACTTC
CDR3aa: CASSWRAAQAIYEQYF
j_gene: TRBJ2-7
v_gene: TRBV27
d_gene: .
len: 16
abundance: .

CDR3nt: TGTGCCAGCAGCGACAGGGTCCGTAGCACAGATACGCAGTATTTT
CDR3aa: CASSDRVRSTDTQYF
j_gene: TRBJ2-3
v_gene: TRBV2
d_gene: TRBD1
len: 15
abundance: .

CDR3nt: TGCGCCAGCAGCCAAGAAAAATTGGGGAGGAGATACTATGGCTACACCTTC
CDR3aa: CASSQEKLGRRYYGYTF
j_gene: TRBJ1-2
v_gene: TRBV4-1
d_gene: .
len: 17
abundance: .

CDR3nt: TGTGCCAGCACCGAGGACGGTATCGGCTACGGGGGCTACACCTTC
CDR3aa: CASTEDGIGYGGYTF
j_gene: TRBJ1-2
v_gene: TRBV6-6
d_gene: .
len: 15
abundance: few

CDR3nt: TGCAGCGTTGGGCTCCCTGAGCAGTTCTTC
CDR3aa: CSVGLPEQFF
j_gene: TRBJ2-1
v_gene: TRBV29-1
d_gene: .
len: 10
abundance: .

CDR3nt: TGCGCCAGCAGGAGCCAGGGGGCGGATAATGAAAAACTGTTTTTT
CDR3aa: CASRSQGADNEKLFF
j_gene: TRBJ1-4
v_gene: TRBV5-1
d_gene: TRBD1
len: 15
abundance: .

CDR3nt: TGTGCCAGCAGCCCCTACGCCGGGTTTAGCACCGGGGAGCTGTTTTTT
CDR3aa: CASSPYAGFSTGELFF
j_gene: TRBJ2-2
v_gene: TRBV7-2
d_gene: .
len: 16
abundance: few

CDR3nt: TGTGCCAGCAGTTTCTCTCCAGGGTATGGCTACACCTTC
CDR3aa: CASSFSPGYGYTF
j_gene: TRBJ1-2
v_gene: TRBV6-5
d_gene: .
len: 13
abundance: .

CDR3nt: TGTGCCAGCAGCGTTACAGGTATAAGGACCCAGTACTTC
CDR3aa: CASSVTGIRTQYF
j_gene: TRBJ2-5
v_gene: TRBV7-2
d_gene: .
len: 13
abundance: few

CDR3nt: TGCAGCGTTGGGGCGGGATTGGTTGGAGATACGCAGTATTTT
CDR3aa: CSVGAGLVGDTQYF
j_gene: TRBJ2-3
v_gene: TRBV29-1
d_gene: .
len: 14
abundance: .

CDR3nt: TGCGCCAGCAGGTTAGTCGTAGACTCCTACAATGAGCAGTACTTC
CDR3aa: CASRLVVDSYNEQYF
j_gene: TRBJ2-5
v_gene: TRBV5-1
d_gene: .
len: 15
abundance: .

CDR3nt: TGTGCCAGCAGTTACCCGGGGCTTATCTATGGCTACACCTTC
CDR3aa: CASSYPGLIYGYTF
j_gene: TRBJ1-2
v_gene: TRBV6-2/TRBV6-3
d_gene: .
len: 14
abundance: few

CDR3nt: TGCGCCAGCAGCCAAGAGCAGGGGAGGGGTGGCTACACCTTC
CDR3aa: CASSQEQGRGGYTF
j_gene: TRBJ1-2
v_gene: TRBV4-3
d_gene: .
len: 14
abundance: .

CDR3nt: TGCAGCGTTGCCAGACAGGGTCAGACGCAGTATTTT
CDR3aa: CSVARQGQTQYF
j_gene: TRBJ2-3
v_gene: TRBV29-1
d_gene: TRBD1
len: 12
abundance: many

CDR3nt: TGTGCCAGCAGCTTAAGACAGCCCAGGAGCTCCTACAATGAGCAGTTCTTC
CDR3aa: CASSLRQPRSSYNEQFF
j_gene: TRBJ2-1
v_gene: TRBV7-9
d_gene: .
len: 17
abundance: few

CDR3nt: TGTGCCAGCAATTTCGGGACACTAGATGCCGGGGAGCTGTTTTTT
CDR3aa: CASNFGTLDAGELFF
j_gene: TRBJ2-2
v_gene: TRBV6-1
d_gene: .
len: 15
abundance: .

CDR3nt: TGTGCCAGCAGCCGGGCACTAGCGGGGGGGCTCCGGACCCAGTACTTC
CDR3aa: CASSRALAGGLRTQYF
j_gene: TRBJ2-5
v_gene: TRBV3-1
d_gene: TRBD2
len: 16
abundance: few

CDR3nt: TGTGCCAGCAGCTGGGACAGGTTGAACACTGAAGCTTTCTTT
CDR3aa: CASSWDRLNTEAFF
j_gene: TRBJ1-1
v_gene: TRBV13
d_gene: TRBD1
len: 14
abundance: few

CDR3nt: TGCGCCAGCAGCCCAAGCAACGGGGGAGTGAGCCAGTACTTC
CDR3aa: CASSPSNGGVSQYF
j_gene: TRBJ2-5
v_gene: TRBV4-1
d_gene: .
len: 14
abundance: few

CDR3nt: TGCGCCAGCAGCTTGGCCCAGACACTAGCGGATCCCAATGAGCAGTTCTTC
CDR3aa: CASSLAQTLADPNEQFF
j_gene: TRBJ2-1
v_gene: TRBV5-1
d_gene: TRBD2
len: 17
abundance: many